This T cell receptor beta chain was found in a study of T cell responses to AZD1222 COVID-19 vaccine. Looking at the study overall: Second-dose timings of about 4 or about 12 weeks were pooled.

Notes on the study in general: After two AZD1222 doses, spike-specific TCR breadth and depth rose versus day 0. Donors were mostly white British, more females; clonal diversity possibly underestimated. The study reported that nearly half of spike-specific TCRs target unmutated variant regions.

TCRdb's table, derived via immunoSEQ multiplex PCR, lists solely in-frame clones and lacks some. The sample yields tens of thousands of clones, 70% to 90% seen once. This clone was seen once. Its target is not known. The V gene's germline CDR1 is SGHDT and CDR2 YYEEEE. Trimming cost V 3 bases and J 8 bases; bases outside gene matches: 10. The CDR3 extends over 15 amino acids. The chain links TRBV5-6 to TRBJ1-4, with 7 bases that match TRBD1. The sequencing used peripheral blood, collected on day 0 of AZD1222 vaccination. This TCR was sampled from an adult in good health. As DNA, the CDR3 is TGTGCCAGCAGCTCTACTACAGGGGCAGGCGAAAAACTGTTTTTT. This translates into CASSSTTGAGEKLFF.